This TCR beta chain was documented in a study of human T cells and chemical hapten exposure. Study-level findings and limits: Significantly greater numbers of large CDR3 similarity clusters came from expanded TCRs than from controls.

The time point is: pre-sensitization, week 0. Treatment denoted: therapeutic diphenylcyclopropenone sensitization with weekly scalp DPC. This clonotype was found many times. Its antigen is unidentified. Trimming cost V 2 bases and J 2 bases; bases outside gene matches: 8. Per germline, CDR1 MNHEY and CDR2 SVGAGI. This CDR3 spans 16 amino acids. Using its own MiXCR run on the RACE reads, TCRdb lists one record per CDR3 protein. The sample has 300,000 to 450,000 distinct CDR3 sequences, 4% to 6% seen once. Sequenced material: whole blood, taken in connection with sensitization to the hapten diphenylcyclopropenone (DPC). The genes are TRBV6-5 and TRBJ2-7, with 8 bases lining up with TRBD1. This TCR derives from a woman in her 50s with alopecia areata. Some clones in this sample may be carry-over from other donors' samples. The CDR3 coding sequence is TGTGCCAGCAGTTACGGACAGGGACACTCGGCCTACGAGCAGTACTTC. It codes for CASSYGQGHSAYEQYF.